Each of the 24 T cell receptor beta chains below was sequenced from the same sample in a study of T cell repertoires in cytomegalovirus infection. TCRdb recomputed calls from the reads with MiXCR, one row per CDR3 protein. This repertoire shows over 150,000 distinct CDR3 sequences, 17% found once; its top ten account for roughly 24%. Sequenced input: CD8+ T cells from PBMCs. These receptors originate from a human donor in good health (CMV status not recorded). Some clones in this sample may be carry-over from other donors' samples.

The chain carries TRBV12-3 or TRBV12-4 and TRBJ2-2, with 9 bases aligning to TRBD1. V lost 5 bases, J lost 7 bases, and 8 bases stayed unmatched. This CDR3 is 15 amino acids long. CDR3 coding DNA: TGTGCCAGCAGTGTCCGGGACAGGGATCTCGGGGAGCTGTTTTTT. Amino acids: CASSVRDRDLGELFF.

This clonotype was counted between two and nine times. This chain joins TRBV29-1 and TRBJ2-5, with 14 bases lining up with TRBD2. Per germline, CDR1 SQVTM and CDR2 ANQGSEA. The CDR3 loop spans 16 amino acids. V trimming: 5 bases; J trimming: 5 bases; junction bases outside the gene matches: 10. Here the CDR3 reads CSVQGLAGALLETQYF. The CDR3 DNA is TGCAGCGTTCAGGGACTAGCGGGGGCCCTTTTGGAGACCCAGTACTTC.

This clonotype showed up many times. CDR3 sequence reads: CASTFGGQSYEQYF. The CDR3, as DNA: TGTGCCAGCACCTTTGGTGGACAGTCCTACGAGCAGTACTTC. The chain recombines TRBV12-3 or TRBV12-4 with TRBJ2-7; D is perhaps TRBD1 (6 bases). V was pared by 7 bases and J by 1 base, with 14 bases between. There are 14 residues in the CDR3.

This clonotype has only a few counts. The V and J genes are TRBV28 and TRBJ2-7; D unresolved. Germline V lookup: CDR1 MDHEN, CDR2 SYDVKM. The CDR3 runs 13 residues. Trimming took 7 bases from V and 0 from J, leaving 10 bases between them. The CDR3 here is CASNGVSSYEQYF. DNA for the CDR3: TGTGCCAGCAATGGGGTTAGCTCCTACGAGCAGTACTTC.

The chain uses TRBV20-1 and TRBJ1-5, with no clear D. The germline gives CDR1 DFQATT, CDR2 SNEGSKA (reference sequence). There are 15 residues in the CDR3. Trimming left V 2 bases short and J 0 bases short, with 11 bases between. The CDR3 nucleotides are TGCAGTGCTAGACTTGACTTATATAGCAATCAGCCCCAGCATTTT. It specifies CSARLDLYSNQPQHF.

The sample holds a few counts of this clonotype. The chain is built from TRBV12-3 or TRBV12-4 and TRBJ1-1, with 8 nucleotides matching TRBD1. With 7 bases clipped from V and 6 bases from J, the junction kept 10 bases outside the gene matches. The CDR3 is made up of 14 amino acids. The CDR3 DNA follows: TGTGCCAGCACTGAACAGGGGGTTCGGTCTGAAGCTTTCTTT. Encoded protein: CASTEQGVRSEAFF.

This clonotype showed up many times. The CDR3 nucleotides are TGCAGTGCTAGACCGCAGGGGACCGGGGAGCTGTTTTTT. Translation gives CSARPQGTGELFF. This rearrangement joins TRBV20-1 to TRBJ2-2, with D maybe TRBD1 (6 bases). This CDR3 is 13 amino acids long. Germline loops: CDR1 DFQATT, CDR2 SNEGSKA (reference sequence). Trimming stripped 2 bases from V and 5 bases from J, with 9 bases between.

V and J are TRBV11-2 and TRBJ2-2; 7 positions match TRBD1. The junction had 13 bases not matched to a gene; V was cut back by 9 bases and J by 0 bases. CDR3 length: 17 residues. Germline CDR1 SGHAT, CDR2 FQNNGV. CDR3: CASRPQYGTANTGELFF. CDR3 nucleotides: TGTGCCAGTCGCCCTCAGTACGGGACAGCGAACACCGGGGAGCTGTTTTTT.

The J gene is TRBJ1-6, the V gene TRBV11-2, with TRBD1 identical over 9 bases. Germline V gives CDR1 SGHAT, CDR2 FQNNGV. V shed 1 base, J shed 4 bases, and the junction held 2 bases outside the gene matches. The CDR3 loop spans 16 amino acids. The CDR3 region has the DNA TGTGCCAGCAGCTTAGCAGGACAGGGGTATAATTCACCCCTCCACTTT. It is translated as CASSLAGQGYNSPLHF.

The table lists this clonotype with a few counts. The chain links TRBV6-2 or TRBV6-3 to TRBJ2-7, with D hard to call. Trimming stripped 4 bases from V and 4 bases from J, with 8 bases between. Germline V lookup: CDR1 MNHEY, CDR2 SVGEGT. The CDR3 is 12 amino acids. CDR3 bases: TGTGCCAGCAGTTCCTCGGTTTACGAGCAGTACTTC. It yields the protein CASSSSVYEQYF.

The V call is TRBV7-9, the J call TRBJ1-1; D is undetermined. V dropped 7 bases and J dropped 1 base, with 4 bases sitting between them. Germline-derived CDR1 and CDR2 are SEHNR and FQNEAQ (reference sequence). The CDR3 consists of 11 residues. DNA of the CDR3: TGTGCCAGCATGGGGAACACTGAAGCTTTCTTT. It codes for CASMGNTEAFF.

In DNA form, the CDR3 reads TGTGCCAGCAACCCGGGGGGAATGGTAGCTTTCTTT. Protein sequence: CASNPGGMVAFF. V usage is TRBV2 and J usage is TRBJ1-1, with a possible D match to TRBD1 (5 bases). Germline CDR1 and CDR2: SNHLY and FYNNEI. V lost 7 bases to trimming and J lost 10 bases, with 16 bases between them. CDR3 size: 12 residues.

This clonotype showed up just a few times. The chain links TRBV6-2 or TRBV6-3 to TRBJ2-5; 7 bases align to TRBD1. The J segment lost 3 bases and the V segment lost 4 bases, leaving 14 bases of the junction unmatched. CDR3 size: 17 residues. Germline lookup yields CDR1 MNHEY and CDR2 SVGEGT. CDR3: CASSSVAGVDREETQYF. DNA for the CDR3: TGTGCCAGCAGTTCCGTCGCCGGGGTCGACAGGGAAGAGACCCAGTACTTC.

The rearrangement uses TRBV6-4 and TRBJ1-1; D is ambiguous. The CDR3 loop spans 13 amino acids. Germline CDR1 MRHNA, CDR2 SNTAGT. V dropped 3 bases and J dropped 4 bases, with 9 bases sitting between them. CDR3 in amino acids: CASSEFGTTEAFF. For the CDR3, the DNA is TGTGCCAGCAGTGAGTTCGGTACCACTGAAGCTTTCTTT.

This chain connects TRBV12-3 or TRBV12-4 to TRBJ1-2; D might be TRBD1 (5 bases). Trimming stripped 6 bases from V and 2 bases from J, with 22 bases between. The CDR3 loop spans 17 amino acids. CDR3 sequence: CASSPVEGLPLNYGYTF. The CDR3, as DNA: TGTGCCAGCAGCCCTGTTGAGGGGCTCCCCCTCAACTATGGCTACACCTTC.

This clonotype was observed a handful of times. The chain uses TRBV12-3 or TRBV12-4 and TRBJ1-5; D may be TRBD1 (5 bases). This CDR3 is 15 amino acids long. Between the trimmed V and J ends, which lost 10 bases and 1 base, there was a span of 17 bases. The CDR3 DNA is TGTGCCACCACAGTAGGGGAATACAGCAATCAGCCCCAGCATTTT. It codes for CATTVGEYSNQPQHF.

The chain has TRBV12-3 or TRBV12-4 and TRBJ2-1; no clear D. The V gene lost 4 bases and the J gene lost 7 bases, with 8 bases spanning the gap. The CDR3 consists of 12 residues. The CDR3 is CASSYGENEQFF. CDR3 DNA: TGTGCCAGCAGTTACGGCGAAAATGAGCAGTTCTTC.

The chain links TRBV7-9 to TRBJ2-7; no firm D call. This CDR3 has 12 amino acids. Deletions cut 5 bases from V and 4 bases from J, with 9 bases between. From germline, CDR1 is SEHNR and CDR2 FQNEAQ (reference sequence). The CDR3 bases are TGTGCCAGCAGCCGGAGCGATTACGAGCAGTACTTC. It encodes CASSRSDYEQYF.

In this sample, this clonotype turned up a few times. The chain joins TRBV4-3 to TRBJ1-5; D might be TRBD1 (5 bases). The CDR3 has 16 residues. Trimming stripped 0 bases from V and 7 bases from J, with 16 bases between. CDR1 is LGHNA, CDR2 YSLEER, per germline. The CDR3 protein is CASSQEFAQGLQPQHF. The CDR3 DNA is TGCGCCAGCAGCCAAGAATTCGCTCAGGGTTTGCAGCCCCAGCATTTT.

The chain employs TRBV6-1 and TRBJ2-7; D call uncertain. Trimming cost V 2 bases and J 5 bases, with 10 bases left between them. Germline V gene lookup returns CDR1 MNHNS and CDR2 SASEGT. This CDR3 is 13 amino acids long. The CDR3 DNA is TGTGCCAGCAGTGAATTGAACCTGAACGAGCAGTACTTC. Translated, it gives CASSELNLNEQYF.

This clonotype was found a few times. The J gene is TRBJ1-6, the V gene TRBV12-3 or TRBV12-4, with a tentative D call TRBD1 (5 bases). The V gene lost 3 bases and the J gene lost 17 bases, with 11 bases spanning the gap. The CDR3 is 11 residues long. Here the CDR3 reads CASSFGHLIHF. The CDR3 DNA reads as TGTGCCAGCAGTTTTGGACATTTAATCCACTTT.

The CDR3 loop reads CASSLRKTGELFF. As DNA, the CDR3 is TGTGCCAGCAGTTTAAGAAAAACCGGGGAGCTGTTTTTT. The chain uses TRBV27 and TRBJ2-2; D gene ambiguous. Trimming cost V 2 bases and J 5 bases, with 6 bases left between them. This CDR3 comprises 13 residues. Germline CDR1 and CDR2: MNHEY and SMNVEV (reference sequence).

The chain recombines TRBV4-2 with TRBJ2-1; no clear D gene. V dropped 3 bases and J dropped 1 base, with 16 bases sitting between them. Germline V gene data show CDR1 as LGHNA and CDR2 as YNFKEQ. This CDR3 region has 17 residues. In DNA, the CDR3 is TGTGCCAGCAGCCAGTACCCGAAAAGTAGTTCCTACAATGAGCAGTTCTTC. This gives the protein CASSQYPKSSSYNEQFF.

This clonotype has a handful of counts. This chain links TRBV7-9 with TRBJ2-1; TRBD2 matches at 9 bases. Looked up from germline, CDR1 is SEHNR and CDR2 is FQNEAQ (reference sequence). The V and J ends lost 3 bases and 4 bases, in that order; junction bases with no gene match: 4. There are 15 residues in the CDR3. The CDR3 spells CASSFKAGGYNEQFF. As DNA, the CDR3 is TGTGCCAGCAGCTTCAAAGCGGGGGGTTACAATGAGCAGTTCTTC.